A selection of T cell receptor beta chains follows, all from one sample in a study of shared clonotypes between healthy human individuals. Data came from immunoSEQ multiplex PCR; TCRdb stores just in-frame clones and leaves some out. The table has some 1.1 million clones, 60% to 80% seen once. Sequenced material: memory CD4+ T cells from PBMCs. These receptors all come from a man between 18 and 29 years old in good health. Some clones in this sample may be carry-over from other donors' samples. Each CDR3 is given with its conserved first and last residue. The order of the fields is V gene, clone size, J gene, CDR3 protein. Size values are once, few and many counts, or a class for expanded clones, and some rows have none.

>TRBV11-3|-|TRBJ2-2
CASSFDFMQELFF
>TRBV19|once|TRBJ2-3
CASSIAGADTQYF
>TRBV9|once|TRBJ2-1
CASSVGSGYNEQFF
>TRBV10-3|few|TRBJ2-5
CAISSGLAGETQYF
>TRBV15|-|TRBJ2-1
CATSRGGSGMRDNEQFF
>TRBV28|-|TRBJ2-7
CASSLGGTYEQYF
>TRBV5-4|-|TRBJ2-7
CASSWDGGLYEQYF
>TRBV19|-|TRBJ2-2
CASRGTGDGTGELFF
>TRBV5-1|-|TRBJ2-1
CASSLAGQTPYNEQFF
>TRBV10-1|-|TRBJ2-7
CASGVMGEQYF
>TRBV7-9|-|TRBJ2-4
CASSLAEVGGIQYF
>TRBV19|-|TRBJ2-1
CASTQGVSYNEQFF
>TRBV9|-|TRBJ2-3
CASSAGWAGRYTDTQYF
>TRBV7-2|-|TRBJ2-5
CASSTRTGRGETQYF
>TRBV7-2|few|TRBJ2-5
CASSFQLEAMETQYF
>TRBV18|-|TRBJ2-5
CASSPSGGGETQYF
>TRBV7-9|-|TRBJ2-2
CASSSGQGVAGELFF
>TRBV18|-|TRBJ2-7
CASSPTQGSSEQYF
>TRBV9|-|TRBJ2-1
CASSGDPWADEQFF
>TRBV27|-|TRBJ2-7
CAGRREYF